The 31 T cell receptor beta chains below were found in one sample sequenced in a study of human T cells and chemical hapten exposure (dated by TCRdb to the early 2020s). The time point label, read with the paper, signifies: pre-sensitization, week 0. Taken with the paper, the label for treatment or condition translates to: therapeutic diphenylcyclopropenone sensitization with weekly scalp DPC. The library was made by RACE. The reads were generated on a NextSeq 500. TCRdb reprocessing: public reads trimmed at Q25 with fastp, clones called with MiXCR, in-frame beta chains kept. Each entry merges the rows of one CDR3 protein and shows their most common DNA and genes. Counted in this sample were about 380,000 distinct CDR3 sequences; 5.1% of them appeared once. The top ten hold 2.6% of the sample. The sequencing used whole blood, collected in connection with sensitization to the hapten diphenylcyclopropenone (DPC). These receptors came from a woman in her forties or fifties with alopecia areata. Some clones in this sample may be carry-over from other donors' samples.

The rearrangement uses TRBV29-1 and TRBJ1-1; tentatively, D is TRBD1 (6 bases). In germline, CDR1 is SQVTM, CDR2 ANQGSEA. Trimming pared 1 base from V and 3 bases from J, leaving 15 bases between. The CDR3 is made up of 15 amino acids. As DNA, the CDR3 is TGCAGCGTTGAAGCCAGCAGGGGTTGGGACACTGAAGCTTTCTTT. This codes for CSVEASRGWDTEAFF. Complete variable domain (other parts from reference TRBV29-1 and TRBJ1-1): SAVISQKPSRDICQRGTSLTIQCQVDSQVTMMFWYRQQPGQSLTLIATANQGSEATYESGFVIDKFPISRPNLTFSTLTVSNMSPEDSSIYLCSVEASRGWDTEAFFGQGTRLTVV.

The sample holds many counts of this clonotype. In nucleotides, the CDR3 is TGTGCCAGCAGAGGACTAGCGGGAGGTTCCGATACGCAGTATTTT. This translates into CASRGLAGGSDTQYF. The genes are TRBV12-3 or TRBV12-4 and TRBJ2-3; 14 positions agree with TRBD2. Germline trimming cut 6 bases from V and 6 bases from J; bases unmatched to any gene: 5. This CDR3 is built from 15 residues.

V gene TRBV3-1 combines with J gene TRBJ2-7, with TRBD1 identical over 10 bases. The germline V gene has CDR1 LGHDT and CDR2 YNNKEL (reference sequence). The CDR3 spans 16 residues. V dropped 8 bases and J dropped 5; count of bases not matched to a gene: 15. The CDR3: CASGLRDRGILNEQYF. CDR3 nucleotides: TGTGCCAGCGGACTGAGGGACAGGGGAATCCTGAACGAGCAGTACTTC.

There are a few counts of this clonotype. The V and J genes are TRBV9 and TRBJ1-4, with D tentatively TRBD1 (6 bases). The CDR3 has 14 amino acids. Germline V lookup: CDR1 SGDLS, CDR2 YYNGEE. V was shortened by 3 bases and J by 0 bases, with 6 bases between the two germline ends. Here the CDR3 DNA reads TGTGCCAGCAGCGACAGGGCAACTAATGAAAAACTGTTTTTT. This encodes CASSDRATNEKLFF.

The V and J genes are TRBV6-6 and TRBJ2-6, with 7 bases aligning to TRBD1. Germline CDR1 and CDR2: MNHNY and SVGAGI (reference sequence). The CDR3 is 13 amino acids. Unmatched junction bases numbered 5, after V lost 10 bases and J lost 5 bases. CDR3: CANGDRRANVLTF. DNA for the CDR3: TGTGCCAATGGGGACAGACGGGCCAACGTCCTGACTTTC.

The chain couples TRBV6-5 to TRBJ2-1; D unresolved. CDR3 length: 14 residues. Trimming removed 0 bases from V and 7 bases from J, with 10 bases in between. Germline V CDR1 and CDR2: MNHEY, SVGAGI. CDR3 DNA sequence: TGTGCCAGCAGTTACTCGAGTCAAGGGAATGAGCAGTTCTTC. This gives the protein CASSYSSQGNEQFF.

A note on this clonotype: A much larger clone lies one base from this, so it may be a read error. The chain joins TRBV20-1 to TRBJ2-3; D is possibly TRBD1 (6 bases). There are 12 residues in the CDR3. Germline CDR1 DFQATT, CDR2 SNEGSKA (reference sequence). V gave up 6 bases and J gave up 9 bases, with 16 bases separating them. The CDR3 nucleotides are TGCAGTGCCACCGGGACAAGGGAGACGCAGTATTTT. Protein product: CSATGTRETQYF.

The table lists this clonotype with a few counts. The CDR3 DNA reads TGCAGCGCCCGGGACATAGAAAATGAGCAGTTCTTC. Its protein product is CSARDIENEQFF. The rearrangement joins TRBV29-1 to TRBJ2-1; D might be TRBD1 (6 bases). Trimming shortened V by 7 bases and J by 7 bases, and 14 bases separated the two germline ends. CDR3 length equals 12 residues. Per the germline V gene, CDR1 is SQVTM and CDR2 is ANQGSEA.

In this sample, this clonotype turned up many times. The chain recombines TRBV6-5 with TRBJ2-3; D is uncertain. The germline gives CDR1 MNHEY, CDR2 SVGAGI. The CDR3 is 14 amino acids. V lost 4 bases and J lost 9, with 17 bases in between. DNA of the CDR3: TGTGCCAGCAGTTCCCTTCCAGTCGCAGGAACGCAGTATTTT. Its translation is CASSSLPVAGTQYF.

Many counts were recorded for this clonotype. The chain is built from TRBV6-2 or TRBV6-3 and TRBJ2-3; D might be TRBD1 (5 bases). The V end lost 7 bases, the J end lost 0 bases, and 11 bases lay between the germline ends. The CDR3 spans 14 residues. CDR1 is MNHEY and CDR2 is SVGEGT in the germline V gene. The CDR3 DNA reads TGTGCCAGCACTTTAGACAGAAGCACAGATACGCAGTATTTT. Translating it yields CASTLDRSTDTQYF.

This clonotype was seen at least ten times. In DNA form, the CDR3 reads TGTGCCAGCAGTTTTGGGGTTCACACTGAAGCTTTCTTT. The encoded protein is CASSFGVHTEAFF. The V and J genes are TRBV27 and TRBJ1-1; no clear D gene. The V end lost 3 bases, the J end lost 3 bases, and 8 bases lay between the germline ends. CDR1 and CDR2 (germline): MNHEY, SMNVEV (reference sequence). The CDR3 is 13 residues long.

This clonotype was observed at least ten times. The V call is TRBV6-2 or TRBV6-3, the J call TRBJ1-5, with D uncertain. The V gene lost 6 bases and the J gene lost 2 bases, with 8 bases spanning the gap. Germline V CDR1 and CDR2: MNHEY, SVGEGT. The CDR3 extends over 13 amino acids. CDR3: CASREVGNQPQHF. The CDR3 bases are TGTGCCAGCAGAGAGGTCGGCAATCAGCCCCAGCATTTT.

A word on this clonotype: This could be a read error, since a much larger clone is one nucleotide away. This chain uses TRBV6-5 with TRBJ1-5, with D perhaps TRBD1 (5 bases). The germline V gene encodes CDR1 MNHEY and CDR2 SVGAGI. The CDR3 totals 16 residues. The CDR3 nucleotides read TGTGCCAGCAGTTACTCGACCCCAGGGAGCAATAAGCCCCAGCATTTT. Encoded protein: CASSYSTPGSNKPQHF.

In its sample, this clonotype was seen many times. This sequence joins TRBV20-1 and TRBJ1-5, with a weak D call TRBD1 (6 bases). Between the trimmed V and J ends, which lost 3 bases and 1 base, there was a span of 13 bases. The length of the CDR3 is 15 residues. Germline assignment: CDR1 DFQATT and CDR2 SNEGSKA (reference sequence). The CDR3: CSASPGDISNQPQHF. The CDR3 DNA follows: TGCAGTGCTAGTCCTGGGGACATCAGCAATCAGCCCCAGCATTTT.

This clonotype was detected a few times. The V and J genes are TRBV3-1 and TRBJ1-1; possibly TRBD1 for D (5 bases). The CDR3 extends over 12 amino acids. V was pared by 11 bases and J by 0 bases, with 10 bases between. Per germline, CDR1 LGHDT and CDR2 YNNKEL (reference sequence). The CDR3 coding sequence is TGTGCCTGCGAGGGGTTGAACACTGAAGCTTTCTTT. Amino acid sequence: CACEGLNTEAFF.

This clonotype was recorded at least ten times. This rearrangement joins TRBV28 to TRBJ2-1; a weak D match, TRBD1 (5 bases). Germline CDR1 MDHEN, CDR2 SYDVKM. V was cut by 3 bases and J by 0 bases, with 9 bases left in between. This CDR3 region has 15 residues. The CDR3 sequence: CASSLDTSSYNEQFF. The CDR3 DNA reads TGTGCCAGCAGTTTGGACACGAGCTCCTACAATGAGCAGTTCTTC. The whole variable domain, filled in from reference TRBV28 and TRBJ2-1, reads DVKVTQSSRYLVKRTGEKVFLECVQDMDHENMFWYRQDPGLGLRLIYFSYDVKMKEKGDIPEGYSVSREKKERFSLILESASTNQTSMYLCASSLDTSSYNEQFFGPGTRLTVL.

Ten or more counts support this clonotype. V and J are TRBV12-3 or TRBV12-4 and TRBJ1-4, with 8 bases that match TRBD1. V shed 5 bases and J 2 bases; nucleotides not matched to a gene: 4. The CDR3 runs 15 residues. The CDR3 here is CASSLRTGTNEKLFF. The DNA of the CDR3 is TGTGCCAGCAGTCTCAGGACAGGGACTAATGAAAAACTGTTTTTT.

The CDR3, as DNA: TGTGCCAGCAGTGAAGCGGGGGCTGAAGCTTTCTTT. Its translation: CASSEAGAEAFF. The rearrangement joins TRBV2 to TRBJ1-1; tentative D call: TRBD1 (5 bases). Trimming removed 0 bases at V and 6 bases at J, with 5 bases between. The CDR3 is made up of 12 amino acids. Germline V gene sequence: CDR1 SNHLY, CDR2 FYNNEI.

The sample holds many counts of this clonotype. This chain uses TRBV5-5 with TRBJ1-2; D ambiguous. V was cut by 0 bases and J by 3 bases, with 12 bases left in between. Germline CDR1 and CDR2: SGHKS and YYEKEE (reference sequence). This CDR3 region has 15 residues. The CDR3 loop reads CASSLGAGGYYGYTF. CDR3 bases: TGTGCCAGCAGCTTGGGCGCAGGAGGGTACTATGGCTACACCTTC.

This clonotype showed up many times. This sequence joins TRBV7-9 and TRBJ2-3; D ambiguous. CDR3 size: 15 residues. Trimming left V 6 bases short and J 0 bases short, with 13 bases between. Germline loops: CDR1 SEHNR, CDR2 FQNEAQ (reference sequence). The CDR3 loop is CASSSDHASTDTQYF. For the CDR3, the DNA is TGTGCCAGCAGTTCCGACCACGCTAGCACAGATACGCAGTATTTT.

This clonotype was observed at least ten times. The CDR3 sequence is CASSPSNPRSNTIYF. The CDR3 DNA follows: TGTGCCAGCAGTCCATCAAACCCCCGGTCCAACACCATATATTTT. This chain links TRBV28 with TRBJ1-3; the D is unclear. The V and J ends lost 5 bases and 7 bases respectively, with 18 bases between them. This CDR3 comprises 15 residues. Germline loops: CDR1 MDHEN, CDR2 SYDVKM.

This clonotype appeared many times. The genes are TRBV7-2 and TRBJ2-1; unclear D gene. In germline, CDR1 is SGHTA, CDR2 FQGNSA. The CDR3 spans 15 residues. V dropped 4 bases and J dropped 9 bases, with 19 bases sitting between them. CDR3 bases: TGTGCCAGCAGCTCCAAAGCTCCCCGGCTTGGTGAGCAGTTCTTC. As protein: CASSSKAPRLGEQFF.

This clonotype was picked up many times. The CDR3 region is CARHRGHTEEEYF. The CDR3 nucleotides are TGTGCCCGCCACAGGGGGCATACGGAAGAGGAATACTTC. The J gene is TRBJ2-7, the V gene TRBV21-1; the D call in the table, TRBD1, was not verified against the DNA. TRBV21-1 is reported as a pseudogene. This CDR3 is built from 13 residues.

This clonotype was counted ten times or more. This chain connects TRBV12-3 or TRBV12-4 to TRBJ2-7, with 7 bases fitting TRBD1. The trim removed 6 bases at V and 4 bases at J, leaving 3 bases unmatched. The CDR3 extends over 12 amino acids. CDR3 amino acids: CASSVGQYEQYF. DNA of the CDR3: TGTGCCAGCAGCGTGGGACAGTACGAGCAGTACTTC.

The chain is built from TRBV5-1 and TRBJ1-1; D gene uncertain. The CDR3 covers 17 residues. Germline loops: CDR1 SGHRS, CDR2 YFSETQ. Between the trimmed V and J ends, which lost 0 bases and 0 bases, there was a span of 15 bases. The CDR3, as DNA: TGCGCCAGCAGCTTGGGGGTTCTTACAGAGATGAACACTGAAGCTTTCTTT. Translated, it gives CASSLGVLTEMNTEAFF.

This clonotype was counted a few times. The V call is TRBV4-3, the J call TRBJ2-3, with 14 bases aligning to TRBD2. This CDR3 comprises 16 residues. The germline V gene has CDR1 LGHNA and CDR2 YSLEER. V was clipped by 0 bases and J by 9 bases; unmatched bases: 5. DNA for the CDR3: TGCGCCAGCAGCCAAGATCGGGGACTAGCGGGAGAGACGCAGTATTTT. Translating gives CASSQDRGLAGETQYF.

This clonotype has ten or more counts. V usage is TRBV5-1 and J usage is TRBJ2-2; the D gene is possibly TRBD2 (5 bases). CDR3 length: 14 residues. Germline lookup yields CDR1 SGHRS and CDR2 YFSETQ. Trimming took 3 bases from V and 2 from J, leaving 8 bases between them. The CDR3 spells CASSSDFNTGELFF. The DNA of the CDR3 is TGCGCCAGCAGCTCGGACTTCAACACCGGGGAGCTGTTTTTT.

The table lists this clonotype with many counts. The chain uses TRBV19 and TRBJ1-5; maybe TRBD1 (5 bases). Germline values: CDR1 LNHDA, CDR2 SQIVND (reference sequence). Between the trimmed V and J ends, which lost 3 bases and 6 bases, there was a span of 9 bases. This CDR3 has 13 amino acids. DNA of the CDR3: TGTGCCAGTAGTATTGAAGGGGCTCAGCCCCAGCATTTT. Its translation: CASSIEGAQPQHF.

This clonotype has just a few counts. The rearrangement uses TRBV29-1 and TRBJ2-1, with a weak D call TRBD1 (5 bases). The ends were cut back, 6 bases at V and 7 bases at J, with 10 bases in the middle. The germline CDR1 and CDR2 sequences are SQVTM and ANQGSEA. The CDR3 is 11 amino acids. DNA for the CDR3: TGCAGCGTCCTAGGGGAAAATGAGCAGTTCTTC. Translation: CSVLGENEQFF.

V usage is TRBV5-1 and J usage is TRBJ1-2; D unresolved. This CDR3 region has 14 residues. V lost 1 base and J 0 bases, leaving 7 bases between the germline ends. Germline V gene lookup returns CDR1 SGHRS and CDR2 YFSETQ. CDR3 bases: TGCGCCAGCAGCTTGTGGGGATCTAACTATGGCTACACCTTC. This sequence encodes CASSLWGSNYGYTF.

Many counts were recorded for this clonotype. V gene TRBV7-2 combines with J gene TRBJ2-6; TRBD1 aligns across 7 bases. J was trimmed by 0 bases and V by 4 bases; bases with no gene match: 12. Per germline, CDR1 SGHTA and CDR2 FQGNSA. The CDR3 consists of 19 residues. CDR3 sequence: CASSSLPGQALSGANVLTF. The CDR3 nucleotides are TGTGCCAGCAGCTCCTTACCCGGACAGGCGCTCTCTGGGGCCAACGTCCTGACTTTC. Combining the CDR3 with reference TRBV7-2 and TRBJ2-6 gives the whole variable domain GAGVSQSPSNKVTEKGKDVELRCDPISGHTALYWYRQSLGQGLEFLIYFQGNSAPDKSGLPSDRFSAERTGGSVSTLTIQRTQQEDSAVYLCASSSLPGQALSGANVLTFGAGSRLTVL.